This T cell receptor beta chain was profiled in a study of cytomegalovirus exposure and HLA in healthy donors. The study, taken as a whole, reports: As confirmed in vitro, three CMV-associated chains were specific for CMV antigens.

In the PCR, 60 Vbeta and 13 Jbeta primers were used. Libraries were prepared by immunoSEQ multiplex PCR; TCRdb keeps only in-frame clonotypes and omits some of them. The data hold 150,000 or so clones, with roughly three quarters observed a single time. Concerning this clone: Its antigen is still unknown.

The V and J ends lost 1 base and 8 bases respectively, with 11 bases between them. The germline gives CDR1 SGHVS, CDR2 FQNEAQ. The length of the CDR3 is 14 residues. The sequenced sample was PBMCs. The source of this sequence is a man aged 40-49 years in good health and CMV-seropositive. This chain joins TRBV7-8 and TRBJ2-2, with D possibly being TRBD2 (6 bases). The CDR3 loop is CASSLGGVTGELFF. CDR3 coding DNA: TGTGCCAGCAGCTTAGGGGGGGTTACGGGGGAGCTGTTTTTT.